The subject of this entry is one T cell receptor (beta chain). V was trimmed by 5 bases and J by 0 bases, leaving 17 bases between them. This CDR3 contains 17 residues. TCRdb re-called the 5' RACE reads through MiXCR, storing one row per CDR3 protein. The table records more than 1.5 million distinct CDR3 sequences, about 31% of them present only once. The sample belongs to a study of identical twins. Material: cord blood. This sequence joins TRBV12-3 or TRBV12-4 and TRBJ2-1; D uncertain. This clonotype was sampled from a newborn girl in good health. The chain's CDR3 is CASSLGRKSSSYNEQFF. The CDR3 DNA is TGTGCCAGCAGTCTCGGACGGAAGTCCAGCTCCTACAATGAGCAGTTCTTC.